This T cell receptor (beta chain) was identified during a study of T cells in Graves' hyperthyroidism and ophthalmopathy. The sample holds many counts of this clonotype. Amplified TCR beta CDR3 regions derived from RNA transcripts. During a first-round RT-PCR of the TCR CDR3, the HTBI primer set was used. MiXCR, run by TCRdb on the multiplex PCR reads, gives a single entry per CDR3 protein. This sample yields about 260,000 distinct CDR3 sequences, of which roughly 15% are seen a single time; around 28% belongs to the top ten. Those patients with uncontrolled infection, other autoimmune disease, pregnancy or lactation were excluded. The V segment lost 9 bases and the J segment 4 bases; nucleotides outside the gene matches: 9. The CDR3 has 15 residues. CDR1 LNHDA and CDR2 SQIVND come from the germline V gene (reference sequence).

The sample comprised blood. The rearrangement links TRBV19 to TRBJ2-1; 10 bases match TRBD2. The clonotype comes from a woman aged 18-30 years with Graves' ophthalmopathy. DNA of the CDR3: TGTGCCAGCAGCCCCGGACTAGCGGCTTACAATGAGCAGTTCTTC. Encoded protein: CASSPGLAAYNEQFF.